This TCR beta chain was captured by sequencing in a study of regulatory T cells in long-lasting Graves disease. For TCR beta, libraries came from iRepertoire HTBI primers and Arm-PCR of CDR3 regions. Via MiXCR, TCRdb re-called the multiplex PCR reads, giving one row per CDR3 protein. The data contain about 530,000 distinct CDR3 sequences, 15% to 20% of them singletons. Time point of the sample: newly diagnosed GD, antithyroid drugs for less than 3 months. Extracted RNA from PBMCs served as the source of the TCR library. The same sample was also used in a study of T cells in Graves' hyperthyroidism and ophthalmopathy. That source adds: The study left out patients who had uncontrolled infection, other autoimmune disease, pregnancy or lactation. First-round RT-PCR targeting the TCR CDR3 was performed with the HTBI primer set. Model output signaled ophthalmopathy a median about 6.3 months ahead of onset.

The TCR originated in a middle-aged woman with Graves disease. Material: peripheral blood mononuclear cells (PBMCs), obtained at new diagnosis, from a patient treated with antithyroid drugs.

Written as DNA, the CDR3 is TGCGCCAGCAGCTTATCAGAACTCTATGGCTACACCTTC. This encodes CASSLSELYGYTF. This chain uses TRBV5-1 with TRBJ1-2; the D is unclear. The CDR3 covers 13 residues. Looked up from germline, CDR1 is SGHRS and CDR2 is YFSETQ. Trimming stripped 2 bases from V and 4 bases from J, with 9 bases between.